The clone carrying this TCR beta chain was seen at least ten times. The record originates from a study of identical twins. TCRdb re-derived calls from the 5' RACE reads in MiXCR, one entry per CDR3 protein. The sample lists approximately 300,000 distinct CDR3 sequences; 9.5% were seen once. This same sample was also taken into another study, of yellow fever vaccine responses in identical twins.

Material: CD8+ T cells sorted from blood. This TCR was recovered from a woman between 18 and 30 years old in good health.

This CDR3 reads CASSQDVGVNTEAFF. CDR3 bases: TGTGCCAGCAGCCAAGATGTAGGGGTGAACACTGAAGCTTTCTTT. V and J are TRBV4-2 and TRBJ1-1; a possible D gene is TRBD1 (5 bases). Germline V gene data show CDR1 as LGHNA and CDR2 as YNFKEQ. V was cut by 0 bases and J by 0 bases, with 8 bases left in between. The CDR3 length is 15 residues.